This TCR beta chain derives from a study of blood T cell repertoires in COVID-19. In the study overall: Whether acute or convalescent, the COVID-19 samples came from the United States, Italy and Spain. T cells, B-cell-depleted T cells, or PBMCs provided the cDNA or gDNA that served as material.

Per the original data handling: Amplification with reference gene primers provided the estimates of nucleated cell counts. Profiled with immunoSEQ multiplex PCR; TCRdb holds only in-frame clones, not every one. From that table come the V and J calls and clone size; the DNA was used to work out D and trimming. The sample shows approximately 92,000 clones, over 70% of them seen only once. Input material: peripheral blood. The TCR comes from a man aged 55 to 70 with acute or convalescent COVID-19.

CDR3 in amino acids: CAWSVSGGEQFF. CDR3 nucleotide sequence: TGTGCCTGGAGTGTATCTGGCGGTGAGCAGTTCTTC. The chain employs TRBV30 and TRBJ2-1, with D unclear. Trimming pared 0 bases from V and 9 bases from J, leaving 9 bases between. The CDR3 is 12 amino acids. The V gene's germline CDR1 is GTSNPN and CDR2 SVGIG (reference sequence).